This T cell receptor beta chain was recorded in a study of blood T cell repertoires in COVID-19. In the original processing: It was from reference gene primer amplification that nucleated cell counts were estimated. The table came from immunoSEQ multiplex PCR; TCRdb's copy has only in-frame clones and leaves some out. The V and J calls and the clone size are those of that table, but D and trimming were determined from the DNA. The sample carries about 200,000 clones, around 84% recorded once. The V end was cut by 0 bases, the J end by 4 bases, with 14 bases between. The CDR3 is made up of 15 amino acids. Germline loops: CDR1 SGHNT, CDR2 YYREEE (reference sequence).

The TCR comes from a human donor in a cohort sampled during active COVID-19. J is TRBJ2-7 and V is TRBV5-4; D might be TRBD2 (6 bases). The specimen sequenced was peripheral blood. The DNA for the CDR3 is TGTGCCAGCAGCTTGGGGGGGACTTCGAGATACGAGCAGTACTTC. It yields the protein CASSLGGTSRYEQYF.